The clone carrying this TCR beta chain was seen a few times. The antigen remains unidentified. From germline, CDR1 is SEHNR and CDR2 FQNEAQ (reference sequence). The CDR3 is 16 residues long. Trimming removed 8 bases from V and 7 bases from J, with 26 bases in between. The sample is drawn from a study of early T cells in non-severe SARS-CoV-2 infection. Background on the study: Sequencing input comprised bulk RNA from unsorted whole blood; chain pairing was not available. The study's findings and limits: Matching with VDJdb favored anti-spike CD8 responses (missing private and CD4 specificities).

Individual cDNA molecules carried attached unique molecular identifiers. Via MiXCR, TCRdb re-called the 5' RACE reads, giving one row per CDR3 protein. The data hold about 70,000 distinct CDR3 sequences, with 5% observed a single time. This chain uses TRBV7-9 with TRBJ2-5; a possible D gene is TRBD1 (6 bases). This sequence originates from an adult who was a healthcare worker with PCR-confirmed SARS-CoV-2 infection or an uninfected control (not recorded which). Specimen: whole blood, collected at baseline. This chain's CDR3 is CASDARLGPQQGTQYF. DNA for the CDR3: TGTGCCAGCGACGCCCGTTTGGGGCCCCAACAGGGGACCCAGTACTTC.